This T cell receptor (beta chain) was captured by sequencing in a study of cytomegalovirus exposure and HLA in healthy donors. Points from the study as a whole: Several V segments, TRBV6-2 and TRBV6-3 among them, could not be told apart and were dropped.

A word on this clone: As yet, its antigen is unknown.

Looked up from germline, CDR1 is SNHLY and CDR2 is FYNNEI. Between the trimmed V and J ends, which lost 7 bases and 0 bases, there was a span of 13 bases. This CDR3 spans 15 amino acids. PCR primers comprised 60 Vbeta and 13 Jbeta primers. The method was immunoSEQ multiplex PCR; TCRdb's version includes in-frame clones alone and lacks a portion of them. This repertoire shows 75,000 to 95,000 clones, roughly three fifths found once; its top ten account for around 4%. The chain joins TRBV2 to TRBJ1-5; TRBD1 is a possible D gene (5 bases). The sequenced sample was PBMCs. This TCR was sampled from a man aged 25-40 years in good health and CMV-seronegative. The CDR3 DNA sequence: TGTGCCAGCAAACTGTTACAGGATAGCAATCAGCCCCAGCATTTT. Encoded protein: CASKLLQDSNQPQHF.